This T cell receptor (beta chain) appears in the sequencing data of a study of cytomegalovirus exposure and HLA in healthy donors. Assay used: immunoSEQ multiplex PCR; TCRdb lists only in-frame clones, some missing. In the table there are 250,000 to 400,000 clones, 88% of which are singletons. CDR3 length: 17 amino acids. After removal of 6 bases from V and 1 base from J, the junction contained 13 bases not matched to a gene. Germline assignment: CDR1 ENHRY and CDR2 SYGVKD. The rearrangement joins TRBV10-3 to TRBJ2-3, with 7 bases that match TRBD1. The sequenced sample was PBMCs. The receptor comes from a young man in good health and CMV-seronegative. CDR3 DNA: TGTGCCATCAGCAAACCCACAGGGGACGTCGGCACAGATACGCAGTATTTT. Residues: CAISKPTGDVGTDTQYF.